The 8 T cell receptor beta chains given below trace back to one sample, sequenced in a study of beta chain features in type 1 diabetes. cDNA synthesis used the whole RNA isolate, giving expressed TCRB sequences. Using immunoSEQ multiplex PCR, the repertoire was profiled, and TCRdb retains in-frame clones only, with some absent. The sample lists 150,000 to 200,000 clones, about 7.9% seen once, with under 0.55% in the top ten. The study's findings and limits: For Type 1 diabetes patients, all four CD4+ subsets carried TCRB CDR3s that were moderately but significantly shorter.

These TCRs are of unknown antigen specificity. Sequencing was done on a sample of central memory CD4+ T cells from blood. All receptors derive from a man aged 18 to 29 with type 1 diabetes.

The chain employs TRBV7-6 and TRBJ2-7; D not certain. Per germline, CDR1 SGHVS and CDR2 FNYEAQ. The ends were cut back, 6 bases at V and 2 bases at J, with 17 bases in the middle. The CDR3 spans 15 residues. CDR3 residues: CASSYSSISTYEQYF. As DNA, the CDR3 is TGTGCCAGCAGTTATAGTAGCATTTCTACCTACGAGCAGTACTTC.

This clone was counted only a few times. Other DNA sequences within the sample encode an identical CDR3. This rearrangement joins TRBV7-2 to TRBJ2-3; TRBD1 matches 7 bases. Germline loops: CDR1 SGHTA, CDR2 FQGNSA. The junction had 6 bases not matched to a gene; V was cut back by 4 bases and J by 2 bases. The length of the CDR3 is 15 residues. The DNA of the CDR3 is TGTGCCAGCAGCTCTAGAGGGGGCTACACAGATACGCAGTATTTT. It translates to CASSSRGGYTDTQYF.

Only a few counts were recorded for this clone. The chain is built from TRBV7-2 and TRBJ2-1, with D perhaps TRBD2 (6 bases). Trimming removed 1 base at V and 4 bases at J, with 14 bases between. Germline CDR1 reads SGHTA; CDR2 reads FQGNSA. This CDR3 has 16 amino acids. CDR3 sequence: CASSLGPAGGYNEQFF. The CDR3 DNA follows: TGTGCCAGCAGCTTAGGCCCAGCGGGTGGATACAATGAGCAGTTCTTC.

This clone came up a few times. V gene TRBV18 combines with J gene TRBJ1-1; 8 bases map to TRBD1. This CDR3 region has 13 residues. The trim removed 4 bases at V and 4 bases at J, leaving 2 bases unmatched. The germline gives CDR1 KGHSH, CDR2 LQKENI. Here the CDR3 reads CASSQTGGTEAFF. CDR3 DNA sequence: TGTGCCAGCTCACAAACAGGGGGCACTGAAGCTTTCTTT.

The chain carries TRBV4-2 and TRBJ2-7, with 9 bases matching TRBD2. Germline V gene data show CDR1 as LGHNA and CDR2 as YNFKEQ. CDR3 length: 17 amino acids. Unmatched junction bases numbered 8, after V lost 0 bases and J lost 2 bases. The CDR3 nucleotides are TGTGCCAGCAGCCAAGATCTCACTAGCGGGCTAGCCTACGAGCAGTACTTC. Residues: CASSQDLTSGLAYEQYF.

The sample holds a few counts of this clone. The junction shows a germline mismatch at one end, possibly a read error. The rearrangement joins TRBV6-1 to TRBJ2-1, with 10 bases lining up with TRBD1. The CDR3 runs 13 residues. Germline V gene data show CDR1 as MNHNS and CDR2 as SASEGT. DNA of the CDR3: TGTGCCAGCAGTTCCGGGACAGGGGATAAAAAGATCTTC. This gives the protein CASSSGTGDKKIF.

The chain recombines TRBV4-3 with TRBJ2-1, with 12 bases fitting TRBD2. Per the germline V gene, CDR1 is LGHNA and CDR2 is YSLEER. The CDR3 runs 14 residues. The V and J ends lost 1 base and 9 bases, in that order; junction bases with no gene match: 1. The CDR3 loop is CASSQGTSGVEQFF. The CDR3 nucleotides read TGCGCCAGCAGCCAAGGGACTAGCGGGGTTGAGCAGTTCTTC.

This clone was detected ten times or more. V usage is TRBV29-1 and J usage is TRBJ2-1, with 14 bases identical to TRBD2. CDR1 and CDR2 (germline): SQVTM, ANQGSEA. CDR3 length: 16 residues. V lost 7 bases, J lost 7 bases, and 12 bases stayed unmatched. CDR3 sequence (DNA): TGCAGCGCCCCCGGGACTAGCGGGAGCATACGTAATGAGCAGTTCTTC. Encoded protein: CSAPGTSGSIRNEQFF.